Listed here is a single T cell receptor beta chain. Its antigen remains unidentified. The data stem from a study of monozygotic twins with inflammatory bowel disease. General observations from the study: Ultimately, a single strong signal or clonotype associated with IBD was not supported. People with IBD had fewer clonotypes in common with others than healthy twins did, especially with disease activity.

CDR3 length equals 16 residues. Germline CDR1 reads ENHRY; CDR2 reads SYGVKD. Researchers generated cDNA in eight separate reactions per sample. cDNA for TCRalpha and TCRbeta was amplified by nested PCRs of about 17 then 9 cycles. TCRdb re-called the 5' RACE reads; every CDR3 protein appears as one record, without DNA. This listing includes tens of thousands of distinct CDR3 sequences. This receptor was obtained from a human donor with ulcerative colitis or Crohn's disease, or a healthy co-twin of an affected twin (not recorded which). V usage is TRBV10-3 and J usage is TRBJ2-1; with no DNA, the TCRdb D assignment of TRBD2 cannot be verified. The sample comprised blood. The CDR3: CAISVLAGGLYNEQFF.